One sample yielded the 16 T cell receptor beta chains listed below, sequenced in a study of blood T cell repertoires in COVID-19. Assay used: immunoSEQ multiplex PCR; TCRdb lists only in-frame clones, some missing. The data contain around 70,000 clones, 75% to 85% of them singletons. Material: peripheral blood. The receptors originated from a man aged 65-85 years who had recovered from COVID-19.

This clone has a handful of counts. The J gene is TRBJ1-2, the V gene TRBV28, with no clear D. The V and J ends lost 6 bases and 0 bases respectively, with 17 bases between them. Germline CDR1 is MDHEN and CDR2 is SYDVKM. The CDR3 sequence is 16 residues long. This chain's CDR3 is CASSPLVDIANYGYTF. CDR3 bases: TGTGCCAGCAGCCCTTTGGTTGACATCGCTAACTATGGCTACACCTTC.

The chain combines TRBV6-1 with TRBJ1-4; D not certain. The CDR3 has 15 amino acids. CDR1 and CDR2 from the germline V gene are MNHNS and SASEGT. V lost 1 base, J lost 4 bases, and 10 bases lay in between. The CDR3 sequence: CASSEGRGDNEKLFF. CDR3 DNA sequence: TGTGCCAGCAGTGAAGGTCGAGGAGATAATGAAAAACTGTTTTTT.

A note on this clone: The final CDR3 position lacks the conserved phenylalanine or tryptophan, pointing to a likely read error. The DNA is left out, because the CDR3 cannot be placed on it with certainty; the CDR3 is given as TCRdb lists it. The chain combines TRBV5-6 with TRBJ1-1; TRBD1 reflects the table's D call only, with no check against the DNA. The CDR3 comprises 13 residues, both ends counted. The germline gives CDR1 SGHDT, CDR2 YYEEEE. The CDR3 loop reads CASSGTPCINRSD.

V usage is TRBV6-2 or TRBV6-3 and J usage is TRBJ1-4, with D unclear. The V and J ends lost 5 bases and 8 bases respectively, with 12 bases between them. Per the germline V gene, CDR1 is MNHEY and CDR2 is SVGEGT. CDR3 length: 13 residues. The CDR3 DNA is TGTGCCAGCAGTCTCGCCGGTGAAGAAAAACTGTTTTTT. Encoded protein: CASSLAGEEKLFF.

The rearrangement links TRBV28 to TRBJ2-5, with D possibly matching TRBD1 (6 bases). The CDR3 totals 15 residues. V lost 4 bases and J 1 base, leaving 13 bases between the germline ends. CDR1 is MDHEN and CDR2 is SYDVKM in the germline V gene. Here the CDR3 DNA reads TGTGCCAGCAGTTCGTCAACAGGGAGCCAAGAGACCCAGTACTTC. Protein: CASSSSTGSQETQYF.

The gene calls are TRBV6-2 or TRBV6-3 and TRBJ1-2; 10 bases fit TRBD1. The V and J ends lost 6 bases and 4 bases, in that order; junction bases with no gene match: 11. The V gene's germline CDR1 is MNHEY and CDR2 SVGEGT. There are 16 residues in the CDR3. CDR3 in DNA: TGTGCCAGCAGCAAAAGTGGGACAGGGGATCGCTATGGCTACACCTTC. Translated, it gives CASSKSGTGDRYGYTF.

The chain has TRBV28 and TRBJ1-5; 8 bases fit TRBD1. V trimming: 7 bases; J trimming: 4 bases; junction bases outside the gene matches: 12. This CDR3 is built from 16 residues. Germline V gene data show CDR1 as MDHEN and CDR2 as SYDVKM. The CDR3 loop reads CASNHAGGVSNQPQHF. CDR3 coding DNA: TGTGCCAGCAACCACGCAGGGGGCGTTTCTAATCAGCCCCAGCATTTT.

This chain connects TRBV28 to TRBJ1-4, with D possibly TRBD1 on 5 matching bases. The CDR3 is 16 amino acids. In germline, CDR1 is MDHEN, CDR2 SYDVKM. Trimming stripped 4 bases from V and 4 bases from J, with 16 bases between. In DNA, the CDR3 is TGTGCCAGCAGTTCTCTCCCAGGGCCATTTAATGAAAAACTGTTTTTT. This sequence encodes CASSSLPGPFNEKLFF.

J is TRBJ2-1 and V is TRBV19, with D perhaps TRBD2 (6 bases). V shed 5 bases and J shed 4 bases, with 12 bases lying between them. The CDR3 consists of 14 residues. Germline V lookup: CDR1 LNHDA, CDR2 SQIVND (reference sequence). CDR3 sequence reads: CASSVWREYNEQFF. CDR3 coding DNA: TGTGCCAGTAGTGTGTGGCGGGAATACAATGAGCAGTTCTTC.

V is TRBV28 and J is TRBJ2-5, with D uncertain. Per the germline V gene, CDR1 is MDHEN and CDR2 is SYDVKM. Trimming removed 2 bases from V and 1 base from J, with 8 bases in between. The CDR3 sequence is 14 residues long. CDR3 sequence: CASSLARIQETQYF. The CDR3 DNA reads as TGTGCCAGCAGTTTAGCCAGAATCCAAGAGACCCAGTACTTC.

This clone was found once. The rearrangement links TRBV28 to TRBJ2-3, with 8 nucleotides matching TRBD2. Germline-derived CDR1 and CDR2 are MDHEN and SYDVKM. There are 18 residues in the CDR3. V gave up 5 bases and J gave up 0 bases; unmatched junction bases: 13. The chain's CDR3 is CASSPKRGHRTSTDTQYF. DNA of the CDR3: TGTGCCAGCAGTCCCAAGCGGGGGCACAGGACGAGCACAGATACGCAGTATTTT.

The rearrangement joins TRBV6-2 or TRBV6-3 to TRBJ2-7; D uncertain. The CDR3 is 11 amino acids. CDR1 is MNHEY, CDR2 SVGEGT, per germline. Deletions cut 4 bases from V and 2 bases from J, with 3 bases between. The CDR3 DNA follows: TGTGCCAGCAGTTTAACCTACGAGCAGTACTTC. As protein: CASSLTYEQYF.

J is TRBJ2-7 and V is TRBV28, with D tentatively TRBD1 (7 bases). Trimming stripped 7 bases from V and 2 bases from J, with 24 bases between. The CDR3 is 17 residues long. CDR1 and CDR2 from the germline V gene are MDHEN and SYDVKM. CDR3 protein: CASTSPPGDREAYEQYF. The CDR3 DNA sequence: TGTGCCAGCACCTCACCCCCTGGTGACAGGGAGGCCTACGAGCAGTACTTC.

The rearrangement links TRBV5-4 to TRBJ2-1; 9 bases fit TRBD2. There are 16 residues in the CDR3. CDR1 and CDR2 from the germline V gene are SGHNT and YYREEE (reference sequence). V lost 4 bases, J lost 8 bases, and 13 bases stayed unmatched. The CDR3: CASSPDSGSRGDEQFF. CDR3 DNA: TGTGCCAGCAGCCCCGATAGCGGGAGCCGAGGGGATGAGCAGTTCTTC.

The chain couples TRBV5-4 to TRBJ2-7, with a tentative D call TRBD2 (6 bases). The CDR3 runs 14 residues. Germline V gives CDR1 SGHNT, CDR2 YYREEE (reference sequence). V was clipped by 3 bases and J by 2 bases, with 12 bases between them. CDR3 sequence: CASSSGGLTYEQYF. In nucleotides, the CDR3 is TGTGCCAGCAGCTCCGGGGGTCTTACCTACGAGCAGTACTTC.

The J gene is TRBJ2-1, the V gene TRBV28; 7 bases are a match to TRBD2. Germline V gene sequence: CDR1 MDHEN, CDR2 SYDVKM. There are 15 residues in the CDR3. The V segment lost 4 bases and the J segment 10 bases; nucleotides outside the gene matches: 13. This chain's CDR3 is CASSSRDYALLEQFF. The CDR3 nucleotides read TGTGCCAGCAGTTCCCGGGACTACGCCCTTTTGGAGCAGTTCTTC.